This T cell receptor (beta chain) stems from a study of cytomegalovirus exposure and HLA in healthy donors. Study-level findings and limits: Of the V segments, some could not be distinguished, including TRBV6-2 and TRBV6-3, and were excluded. Roughly uniform sequencing depth across donors was assumed, possibly incorrectly. In a later analysis, CMV-associated beta chains were mostly HLA-associated, it appeared. In a later analysis, several top co-occurrence clusters appeared linked to parvovirus B19, influenza, CMV and Epstein-Barr virus.

The CDR3 runs 15 residues. CDR1 is MDHEN and CDR2 is SYDVKM in the germline V gene. The J segment lost 1 base and the V segment lost 5 bases, leaving 6 bases of the junction unmatched. The primer mix had 60 Vbeta and 13 Jbeta primers. Profiled with immunoSEQ multiplex PCR; TCRdb holds only in-frame clones, not every one. The table lists about 120,000 clones, around three quarters of them singletons. A word on this clone: Its specificity is unknown.

Sequencing was done on a sample of PBMCs. The origin of this receptor is a man younger than 35 in good health and CMV-seropositive. The chain uses TRBV28 and TRBJ2-7; 9 positions agree with TRBD1. The CDR3 region is CASSRQGGYSYEQYF. The CDR3 nucleotides read TGTGCCAGCAGTCGACAGGGGGGATATTCCTACGAGCAGTACTTC. The entire variable domain, with the rest obtained from reference TRBV28 and TRBJ2-7, is as follows: DVKVTQSSRYLVKRTGEKVFLECVQDMDHENMFWYRQDPGLGLRLIYFSYDVKMKEKGDIPEGYSVSREKKERFSLILESASTNQTSMYLCASSRQGGYSYEQYFGPGTRLTVT.